This T cell receptor (beta chain) was obtained from a study of OX40 agonist ivuxolimab in advanced cancers. On the study more broadly: Dose-escalation subjects each had hepatocellular carcinoma, melanoma, renal cell or head and neck cancer.

V shed 8 bases and J 8 bases; nucleotides not matched to a gene: 10. The CDR3 totals 14 residues. In germline, CDR1 is MNHEY, CDR2 SVGAGI. The table came from immunoSEQ multiplex PCR; TCRdb's copy has only in-frame clones and leaves some out. In the table there are roughly 66,000 clones, less than 90% of which are singletons. This clone was observed once. This chain links TRBV6-5 with TRBJ1-2, with 11 bases aligning to TRBD1. This receptor was identified in an adult with an advanced solid tumor such as melanoma, head and neck, liver or kidney cancer. Specimen: CD4+ or CD8+ T cells sorted from blood, collected in a trial of the OX40 agonist ivuxolimab. CDR3 sequence (DNA): TGTGCCAGCTCCCTCGGACAGGGGGCGGTCGGCTACACCTTC. As protein: CASSLGQGAVGYTF.